The rows below give T cell receptor beta chains drawn from one sample of a study of OX40 agonist ivuxolimab in advanced cancers. Profiled with immunoSEQ multiplex PCR; TCRdb holds only in-frame clones, not every one. The sample consists of roughly 80,000 clones, 80% to 90% of them appearing once. Sequencing used CD4+ or CD8+ T cells sorted from blood, obtained in a trial of the OX40 agonist ivuxolimab. The receptors come from an adult with an advanced solid tumor such as melanoma, head and neck, liver or kidney cancer. Both conserved end residues are part of each CDR3. The D gene is left open where the match is weak. Some rows mark clone size as missing; the rest say once, few, many or name a class of expanded clone.

clone_size j_call cdr3_length d_call v_call cdr3_nt cdr3_aa
once TRBJ1-2 14 NA TRBV18 TGTGCCAGCTCACCTAGGGGAGCTAACTATGGCTACACCTTC CASSPRGANYGYTF
NA TRBJ2-1 15 NA TRBV10-3 TGTGCCATCAGTGAGTCTGGGAACGGATACAATGAGCAGTTCTTC CAISESGNGYNEQFF
NA TRBJ2-3 13 TRBD1 TRBV29-1 TGCAGCGTTGCTGCGACAGGGACAGATACGCAGTATTTT CSVAATGTDTQYF
NA TRBJ1-2 16 NA TRBV6-6 TGTGCCAGCAGTCCCGGGACTTCCTATGATTACTATGGCTACACCTTC CASSPGTSYDYYGYTF
NA TRBJ1-4 15 NA TRBV4-1 TGCGCCAGCAGCCAAGAACGGGGGGGGAATGAAAAACTGTTTTTT CASSQERGGNEKLFF
NA TRBJ1-1 14 NA TRBV10-3 TGTGCTACCCTTTCAGGGGACCAGAACACTGAAGCTTTCTTT CATLSGDQNTEAFF
NA TRBJ2-7 14 NA TRBV29-1 TGCAGCGTTGAAGATACCGGGGGAGACTACGAGCAGTACTTC CSVEDTGGDYEQYF
NA TRBJ1-3 15 NA TRBV19 TGTGCCAGTAGTAAAAAGGGCATCTCTGGAAACACCATATATTTT CASSKKGISGNTIYF
NA TRBJ2-2 13 NA TRBV6-5 TGTGCCAGCAGTCAATCAAGGGCCGGGGAGCTGTTTTTT CASSQSRAGELFF
few TRBJ2-3 15 NA TRBV27 TGTGCCAGCAGGAGACGGGAGACTAGCACAGATACGCAGTATTTT CASRRRETSTDTQYF
NA TRBJ2-2 14 NA TRBV14 TGTGCCAGCAGCCCTCGACTTGGCACCGGGGAGCTGTTTTTT CASSPRLGTGELFF
NA TRBJ1-6 16 NA TRBV4-3 TGCGCCAGCAGCCCATCAGTCGTAAATGTGAATTCACCCCTCCACTTT CASSPSVVNVNSPLHF
NA TRBJ1-2 14 NA TRBV18 TGTGCCAGCTCACGACAGGAGATTAACTATGGCTACACCTTC CASSRQEINYGYTF
NA TRBJ2-7 16 NA TRBV6-1 TGTGCCAGCAGTGACCTTCTTCGGGACAATAACTACGAGCAGTACTTC CASSDLLRDNNYEQYF
NA TRBJ1-1 12 NA TRBV10-3 TGTGCCACTGGACAGCTGAACACTGAAGCTTTCTTT CATGQLNTEAFF
NA TRBJ2-1 15 TRBD1 TRBV7-3 TGTGCCAGCAGCTTAGCCGGGACAGGGAAACATGAGCAGTTCTTC CASSLAGTGKHEQFF
NA TRBJ2-3 17 NA TRBV5-1 TGCGCCAGCAGCTTGGACAGGATGGGGACGGGGGCAGATACGCAGTATTTT CASSLDRMGTGADTQYF
NA TRBJ2-3 16 NA TRBV4-3 TGCGCCAGCAGCCCGCAAGGGGCCCTGAGGGCAGATACGCAGTATTTT CASSPQGALRADTQYF
NA TRBJ2-7 14 TRBD1 TRBV18 TGTGCCAGCTCACCGGGGACAGGTGACTACGAGCAGTACTTC CASSPGTGDYEQYF
NA TRBJ1-4 17 NA TRBV7-2 TGTGCCAGCAGCTTAGCGGGGCCACATGCTTATAATGAAAAACTGTTTTTT CASSLAGPHAYNEKLFF
NA TRBJ2-1 14 NA TRBV15 TGTGCCACCAGGGGATCTCTCCCAGACAATGAGCAGTTCTTC CATRGSLPDNEQFF
NA TRBJ1-3 15 TRBD1 TRBV6-1 TGTGCCAGCACCGAACGGACAGGGAGGGGAAACACCATATATTTT CASTERTGRGNTIYF
NA TRBJ1-2 15 NA TRBV4-3 TGCGCCAGCAGCCAAGTGCTGGGAGGCTTTTATGGCTACACCTTC CASSQVLGGFYGYTF
once TRBJ2-5 13 NA TRBV11-3 TGTGCCAGCAGCTTAGGCAGCCAAGAGACCCAGTACTTC CASSLGSQETQYF
NA TRBJ2-5 16 NA TRBV30 TGTGCCTGGAGTGTAAAGGGTGTGGTCCTCCAAGAGACCCAGTACTTC CAWSVKGVVLQETQYF
NA TRBJ1-1 14 TRBD1 TRBV2 TGTGCCAGCAGTGGACAGGGAAGGGTCTCTGAAGCTTTCTTT CASSGQGRVSEAFF
NA TRBJ2-5 15 NA TRBV7-9 TGTGCCAGCAGCTTACCCTCAGGGGGGAGAGAGACCCAGTACTTC CASSLPSGGRETQYF
NA TRBJ2-7 15 NA TRBV6-5 TGTGCCAGCAGTTACCGGGCAGGGCTTCCCTACGAGCAGTACTTC CASSYRAGLPYEQYF
NA TRBJ2-7 15 TRBD1 TRBV5-1 TGCGCCAGCAGCTTCCGGGACAGGGGTTCCAACGAGCAGTACTTC CASSFRDRGSNEQYF
few TRBJ1-6 13 NA TRBV2 TGTGCCAGCATGGACAGATTTAATTCACCCCTCCACTTT CASMDRFNSPLHF
NA TRBJ2-2 17 NA TRBV11-3 TGTGCCAGCAGCCAAGGGAGGGGACAGGCGAACACCGGGGAGCTGTTTTTT CASSQGRGQANTGELFF
NA TRBJ2-3 14 TRBD2 TRBV7-2 TGTGCCAGCAGCTCTAGTGGGACTAGCTATACGCAGTATTTT CASSSSGTSYTQYF
NA TRBJ2-2 13 NA TRBV7-2 TGTGCCAGCAGCTTAGCGAGAGCTGAGGAGCTGTTTTTT CASSLARAEELFF
few TRBJ1-1 14 TRBD1 TRBV30 TGTGCCTGGAGTGTACAGGGGGTGAACACTGAAGCTTTCTTT CAWSVQGVNTEAFF